The 4 T cell receptor beta chains presented below share a single source sample, sequenced in a study of glioma-infiltrating T cells after dendritic cell vaccination. Clones were sequenced by immunoSEQ multiplex PCR, and TCRdb holds only the in-frame ones, with some missing. The sample consists of about 82,000 clones, around nine tenths of them appearing once. This specimen was blood, taken before dendritic cell vaccination. These receptors were obtained from a human donor with glioblastoma.

The gene calls are TRBV5-1 and TRBJ2-3, with D hard to call. Germline loops: CDR1 SGHRS, CDR2 YFSETQ. Trimming took off 1 base at V and 7 bases at J, with 16 bases between the two ends. The CDR3 contains 15 residues. Here the CDR3 reads CASSLPDSSRHTQYF. The CDR3, as DNA: TGCGCCAGCAGCTTGCCCGACTCGTCACGACATACGCAGTATTTT.

The chain recombines TRBV19 with TRBJ2-7, with TRBD1 matching over 11 bases. The germline CDR1 and CDR2 sequences are LNHDA and SQIVND (reference sequence). The J segment lost 6 bases and the V segment lost 4 bases, leaving 8 bases of the junction unmatched. The CDR3 loop spans 15 amino acids. In DNA, the CDR3 is TGTGCCAGTAGTAGGGGACAGGGGGGAAAAGGCGAGCAGTACTTC. Amino acids: CASSRGQGGKGEQYF.

The chain joins TRBV7-6 to TRBJ2-1, with TRBD2 identical over 7 bases. The ends lost 4 bases at V and 3 bases at J; junction bases unmatched: 3. The germline V gene encodes CDR1 SGHVS and CDR2 FNYEAQ. This CDR3 is built from 14 residues. The CDR3 protein is CASSSSGIYNEQFF. CDR3 sequence (DNA): TGTGCCAGCAGCTCGAGCGGGATCTACAATGAGCAGTTCTTC.

This chain connects TRBV11-2 to TRBJ1-4; D is unresolved. The CDR3 is 15 residues long. Germline V gene data show CDR1 as SGHAT and CDR2 as FQNNGV. V was cut by 2 bases and J by 6 bases, with 13 bases left in between. Here the CDR3 DNA reads TGTGCCAGCAGCTTAAATAGTGGAGTATATGAAAAACTGTTTTTT. It is translated as CASSLNSGVYEKLFF. The variable domain in full, with the rest retrieved from reference TRBV11-2 and TRBJ1-4, is EAGVAQSPRYKIIEKRQSVAFWCNPISGHATLYWYQQILGQGPKLLIQFQNNGVVDDSQLPKDRFSAERLKGVDSTLKIQPAKLEDSAVYLCASSLNSGVYEKLFFGSGTQLSVL.